A single sample gave rise to the 7 T cell receptor beta chains below, sequenced in a study of T cell clonality in common variable immunodeficiency. The table came from immunoSEQ multiplex PCR; TCRdb's copy has only in-frame clones and leaves some out. The record shows about 81,000 clones for this sample, with no singletons present. Material for sequencing was peripheral blood mononuclear cells. These receptor sequences come from a person aged 18-70 years in good health.

Note on this clone: Read sequence stops 3 residues before the CDR3 end, and the germline J gene provides the missing end. The J gene is TRBJ2-7, the V gene TRBV5-1; the match to TRBD2 covers 13 bases. After removal of 0 bases from V and 2 bases from J, the junction contained 8 bases not matched to a gene. CDR1 is SGHRS and CDR2 is YFSETQ in the germline V gene. CDR3 size: 18 residues. The sequenced CDR3 bases are TGCGCCAGCAGCTTGGGGGGACTAGCGGGACGAGGGACCTACGAG. Translated: CASSLGGLAGRGTYE. The full CDR3 protein is CASSLGGLAGRGTYEQYF.

Many counts were recorded for this clone. The read stops 3 residues short of the end of the CDR3; the missing end is completed from the germline J gene. The gene calls are TRBV12-3 or TRBV12-4 and TRBJ1-4, with D unclear. This CDR3 has 14 residues. The V end was cut by 2 bases, the J end by 8 bases, with 12 bases between. CDR3 DNA, as far as it was read: TGTGCCAGCAGTTTAAAGAACGGGGAAGAAAAA. This gives the protein CASSLKNGEEK. The whole CDR3 is CASSLKNGEEKLFF.

This clone was counted at least ten times. The CDR3 end is not reached by the read, which stops 3 residues before it; the germline J gene fills it in. The genes are TRBV7-2 and TRBJ2-7; D possibly corresponds to TRBD1 (6 bases). This CDR3 comprises 13 residues. Germline CDR1 SGHTA, CDR2 FQGNSA. The sequenced part of the CDR3 DNA is TGTGGAACTGCCCTCATTGGGGGCAACGAG. Protein sequence: CGTALIGGNE. The CDR3 as a whole reads CGTALIGGNEQYF.

There are many counts of this clone. The read ends 3 residues shy of where the CDR3 ends; the end is completed using the germline J gene. The rearrangement links TRBV29-1 to TRBJ2-1; D is perhaps TRBD1 (6 bases). The V end lost 3 bases, the J end lost 8 bases, and 17 bases lay between the germline ends. Germline V gene lookup returns CDR1 SQVTM and CDR2 ANQGSEA. This CDR3 region has 14 residues. The CDR3 DNA, read in part, is TGCAGCGTTGATGGGCAGGGGCTAAAGTATGAG. Translated: CSVDGQGLKYE. The whole CDR3 sequence reads CSVDGQGLKYEQFF.

This clone was observed a handful of times. The read ends 3 residues before the CDR3 terminus; that terminus is restored from the germline J gene. V usage is TRBV10-2 and J usage is TRBJ2-3; 9 nucleotides align to TRBD2. Per germline, CDR1 WSHSY and CDR2 SAAADI. V lost 6 bases and J lost 2; bases outside the gene matches: 6. The CDR3 loop spans 15 amino acids. The part of the CDR3 DNA that was read is TGCGCCAGCAGAGTACTAGCGGGTTTCACAGATACG. Residues: CASRVLAGFTDT. The entire CDR3 protein is CASRVLAGFTDTQYF.

This clone was recorded at least ten times. The read is 3 residues too short to cover the CDR3 end, so that end is filled in from the germline J gene. The chain is built from TRBV20-1 and TRBJ1-2; a possible D gene is TRBD1 (6 bases). Germline V lookup: CDR1 DFQATT, CDR2 SNEGSKA (reference sequence). V lost 2 bases and J 4 bases, leaving 14 bases between the germline ends. CDR3 length: 14 residues. Partial CDR3 DNA: TGCAGTGCTAGACCAGGGGCCATCTCCTATGGC. Protein sequence: CSARPGAISYG. In full, the CDR3 reads CSARPGAISYGYTF.

This clone has ten or more counts. Sequencing ends 3 residues short of the CDR3 end; the germline J gene provides the rest. The rearrangement links TRBV3-1 (or the pseudogene TRBV3-2) to TRBJ2-1; D gene uncertain. CDR1 LGHDT and CDR2 YNNKEL come from the germline V gene (reference sequence). Trimming cost V 1 base and J 5 bases, with 21 bases left between them. The CDR3 runs 18 residues. The CDR3 here is CASSQVRPVKPSHNEQFF. CDR3 DNA (partial): TGTGCCAGCAGCCAAGTCCGTCCGGTCAAGCCCTCACACAATGAG.